This entry concerns a single T cell receptor (beta chain). Its specific antigen is unknown. Base quality data are lacking; no much larger clone is found one base away. The sample is drawn from a study of relationships among human T cell subsets (dated by TCRdb to the early 2010s). About the study as a whole: The study sequenced eight distinct T cell populations from blood: pan T, CD8 cytotoxic, regulatory, Th1, Th2, naive plus transitional, activated and memory cells. On the study overall, not on this receptor specifically: No statistically significant differences in V, D and J usage, CDR3 length or N-nucleotide additions were observed among the seven subsets. The bead-based sorting could not exclude a CD4+CD8+ double-positive population. While more than 50% of CD8+ cytotoxic sequences came from clones with more than 100 reads, the regulatory and Th2 subsets had few clones of that kind. The substantial sharing of CDR3s among Th1, Th2 and regulatory T cells was interpreted as suggesting that cell fate choices are stochastic.

For isolation of CD8+ cytotoxic T cells, negative selection was performed with anti-CD4 multisort beads, and positive selection with anti-CD8 beads was then performed. Miltenyi superparamagnetic beads coated with subset-specific monoclonal antibodies were used for isolation of the T cell subsets. Every T cell population was isolated from peripheral blood. Ficoll separation was used to obtain mononuclear cells from whole blood, after which anti-CD14 microbeads were used to deplete monocytes. The isolated cell populations were resuspended in RNAprotect reagent immediately. Library preparation employed multiplex PCR. Sequencing took place on a 454 GS FLX. TCR alpha and beta CDR3 regions were amplified from mRNA by semiquantitative ARM-PCR. ARM-PCR used tagged nested gene-specific primers, after which communal superprimers carried out exponential amplification. Exonuclease was used to remove the nested primers before the first-round PCR products went through the second amplification round. The amplicons were sequenced on the 454 platform, a system that can rapidly sequence millions of DNA fragments without cloning bias. An effective read was defined as a read mappable to both V and J germline segments. The original methods were these. IRmap was used to assign reads to germline V, D and J segments, relying on pyromap, a Smith-Waterman modification adapted to 454 sequencing errors. To filter D-beta assignments, cutoffs were set at the 99th percentile of the alignment scores obtained from simulated random sequences. CDR3 was defined as the amino acids lying between the conserved V-segment Y[YFLI]C motif and the J-segment [FW]GXGT motif. Repertoire diversity was estimated with a compound Poisson process model previously applied to large-scale EST data. A cross-contamination detection procedure was applied to argue against sample contamination as the source of shared CDR3s. The public sequencing data were trimmed at Q25 with fastp and processed into clonotypes with MiXCR by TCRdb, which kept only in-frame beta chains. Every distinct CDR3 protein forms one entry, paired with its most common genes and DNA. Here the V and J calls rest on TCRdb's processing, not on the authors' analysis. For this sample the table gives some 5,400 distinct CDR3 sequences, of which less than 80% were detected only once. Together, the top ten hold about three fifths of the sample.

Cut back by 5 bases and 2 bases, the V and J ends lie 14 bases apart. Spanning cysteine to phenylalanine, the CDR3 consists of 14 amino acids. This entry keeps only the CDR3 DNA: 42 bases, framed from base 1. Via the germline V gene (reference sequence), CDR1 is DFQATT and CDR2 SNEGSKA. The sequence is built from TRBV20-1 and TRBJ2-3; TRBD1 could be the D gene, as 5 bases match. This TCR came from a man aged 40-49 years in good health. What was sequenced was CD8+ T cells sorted from blood. The nucleotide sequence is given as TGCAGTGCTTGGGCGACAGTTCTCACAGATACGCAGTATTTT. Translated, this gives CSAWATVLTDTQYF.